This T cell receptor (beta chain) derives from a study of shared clonotypes between healthy human individuals. V dropped 1 base and J dropped 0 bases, with 10 bases sitting between them. The CDR3 extends over 16 amino acids. Germline-derived CDR1 and CDR2 are LNHDA and SQIVND (reference sequence). Approximately 210 ng DNA, about 33,000 T cell genomes, went into each sorted-subset replicate PCR. Using immunoSEQ multiplex PCR, the repertoire was profiled, and TCRdb retains in-frame clones only, with some absent. The table records some 1,100,000 clones, roughly 74% of them present only once. The chain recombines TRBV19 with TRBJ1-5, with D unclear. The sample taken for sequencing was memory CD4+ T cells from PBMCs. Subset indicated: CD45RA-negative fraction. This TCR was sampled from a man aged 18 to 29 in good health. Some clones in this sample may be carry-over from other donors' samples. CDR3 sequence reads: CASSIGGAYSNQPQHF. The CDR3 DNA reads TGTGCCAGTAGTATAGGAGGAGCCTATAGCAATCAGCCCCAGCATTTT. The full variable domain, rest sourced from reference TRBV19 and TRBJ1-5, is DGGITQSPKYLFRKEGQNVTLSCEQNLNHDAMYWYRQDPGQGLRLIYYSQIVNDFQKGDIAEGYSVSREKKESFPLTVTSAQKNPTAFYLCASSIGGAYSNQPQHFGDGTRLSIL.